This T cell receptor (beta chain) was identified in a study of PD-1 blockade in classical Hodgkin lymphoma (TCRdb year 2020). General notes on the study: Nivolumab dosing was 3 mg/kg intravenously every 2 weeks, continuing until either disease progression or unacceptable toxicity. The study used CyTOF and TCR beta sequencing to define a peripheral blood immune signature of response to PD-1 blockade in classical Hodgkin lymphoma.

Genomic DNA was extracted with the Qiagen DNeasy kit from unsorted PBMCs and from negatively selected CD4+ and CD8+ fractions. TCR beta CDR3 regions were amplified by immunoSEQ multiplex PCR using primers annealing to V and J segments. A synthetic immune receptor repertoire was used to minimize amplification bias, and any residual bias was removed computationally once sequencing was done. On the study's bioinformatics: Custom Python scripts were used to quantify repertoire diversity as the Shannon entropy index. Unsorted, CD4+ and CD8+ repertoires were analyzed separately, except for combined analyses in which CD4+ and CD8+ sequences were merged in silico. A clone was considered expanded if an increase in frequency of at least 2-fold after treatment relative to C1D1 was found, and a pseudocount of 0.5 was applied to clones undetected at baseline. Clones with 0 or 1 copy at C1D1 were defined as singleton clones, while clones with 2 or more copies were defined as non-singleton clones. By matching protein sequences in sorted samples from the same patient, clones expanded in unsorted samples were annotated as CD4+, CD8+ or unknown. Wilcoxon tests on paired samples were used to test changes in diversity from C1D1 to C4D1. This immuneACCESS table, as held by TCRdb, lists in-frame sequences with V and J called but not all clones. Of the missing ones, under half trace to an unresolved V gene in checked studies; the others have no known cause. The D gene and trimming were derived from the DNA, and the V and J assignments and clone size from that table. A total of tens of thousands of clones appear in this sample, about 90% of them only once. The ten most abundant clones make up about 9.4% of the sample.

According to the study, the label for this sample's time point signals: cycle 4 day 1 (C4D1), after 6 weeks of nivolumab. Every trial patient had relapsed following autologous stem cell transplantation, and prior brentuximab vedotin exposure was what differed among cohorts A, B and C. The trial cohort was composed of over 50 patients with relapsed/refractory classical Hodgkin lymphoma, for whom complete response, partial response or progressive disease was recorded as best overall response. Single-agent nivolumab was administered to trial patients in the multi-cohort phase II CheckMate 205 trial. An independent review committee assessed best overall response by applying the 2007 International Working Group response criteria. Trial PBMCs were collected just before the start of nivolumab (C1D1) and during therapy at cycle 2 day 1 and cycle 4 day 1. Peripheral blood was collected in 8 mL Vacutainer Cell Preparation Tubes, from which PBMCs were isolated by centrifugation and then cryopreserved.

The germline V gene (reference sequence) yields GTSNPN for CDR1 and SVGIG for CDR2. The CDR3, from cysteine to phenylalanine, totals 13 residues. The sequence is cut down to CDR3 DNA, 39 bases in frame from base 1. The V end loses 2 bases and the J end loses 0 bases, and a stretch of 7 bases separates them. As regards this clone: What antigen it recognizes has not been identified. The input lacks base qualities; no much larger clone sits a single base away.

Overall study results and their limits: By C4D1, a significant rise was seen in CD4+ TCR diversity but not in CD8+ TCR diversity (p=0.0027 vs p=0.16), and the rise was most apparent among complete responders (p=0.02). Baseline diversity similar to that of newly diagnosed patients was observed in trial patients achieving complete response, whereas significantly lower diversity was observed in partial responders and progressors. Baseline TCR diversity was reported as lower in newly diagnosed patients than in healthy donors, and lower still in relapsed/refractory patients. Only a single clinical trial cohort was studied, and what caused the repertoire differences, possibly disease activity or prior therapy, remained undefined. Lower diversity was observed in patients in whom nivolumab was started less than 1 year after ASCT, and these patients were excluded from later analyses so that confounding by immune reconstitution would be avoided.

The V gene is TRBV30 and the J gene is TRBJ1-1; the D gene cannot be named for sure. This specimen consisted of peripheral blood mononuclear cells (PBMCs), obtained before the fourth cycle of nivolumab. The TCR was taken from a human donor with classical Hodgkin lymphoma. The CDR3 protein sequence reads: CAWSMDVNTEAFF. The nucleotide sequence reads TGTGCCTGGAGTATGGATGTGAACACTGAAGCTTTCTTT.